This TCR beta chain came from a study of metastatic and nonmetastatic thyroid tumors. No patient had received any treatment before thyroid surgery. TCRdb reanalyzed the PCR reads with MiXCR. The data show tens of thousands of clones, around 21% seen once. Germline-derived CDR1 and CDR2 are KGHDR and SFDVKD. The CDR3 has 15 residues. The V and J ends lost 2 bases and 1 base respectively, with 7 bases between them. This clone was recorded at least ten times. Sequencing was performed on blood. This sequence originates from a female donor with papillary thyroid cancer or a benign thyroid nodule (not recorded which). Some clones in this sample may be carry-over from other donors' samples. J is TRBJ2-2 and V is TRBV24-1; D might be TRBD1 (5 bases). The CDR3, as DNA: TGTGCCACCAGTGATTGGGGCAGGAACACCGGGGAGCTGTTTTTT. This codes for CATSDWGRNTGELFF.